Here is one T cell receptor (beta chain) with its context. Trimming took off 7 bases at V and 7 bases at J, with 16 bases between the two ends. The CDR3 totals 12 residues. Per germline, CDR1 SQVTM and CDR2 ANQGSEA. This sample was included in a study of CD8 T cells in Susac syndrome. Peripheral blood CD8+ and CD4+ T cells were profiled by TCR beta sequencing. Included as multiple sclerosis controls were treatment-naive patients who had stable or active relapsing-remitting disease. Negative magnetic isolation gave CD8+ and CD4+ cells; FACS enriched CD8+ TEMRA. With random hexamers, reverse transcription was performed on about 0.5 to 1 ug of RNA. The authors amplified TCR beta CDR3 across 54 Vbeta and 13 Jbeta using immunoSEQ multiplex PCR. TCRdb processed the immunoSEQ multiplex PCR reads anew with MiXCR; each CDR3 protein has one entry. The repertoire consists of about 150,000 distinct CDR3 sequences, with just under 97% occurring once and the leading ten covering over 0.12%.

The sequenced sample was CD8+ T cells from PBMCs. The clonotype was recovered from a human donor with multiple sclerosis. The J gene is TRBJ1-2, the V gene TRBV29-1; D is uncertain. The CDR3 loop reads CSALVGGPGYTF. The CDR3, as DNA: TGCAGCGCCCTCGTCGGAGGCCCTGGCTACACCTTC.